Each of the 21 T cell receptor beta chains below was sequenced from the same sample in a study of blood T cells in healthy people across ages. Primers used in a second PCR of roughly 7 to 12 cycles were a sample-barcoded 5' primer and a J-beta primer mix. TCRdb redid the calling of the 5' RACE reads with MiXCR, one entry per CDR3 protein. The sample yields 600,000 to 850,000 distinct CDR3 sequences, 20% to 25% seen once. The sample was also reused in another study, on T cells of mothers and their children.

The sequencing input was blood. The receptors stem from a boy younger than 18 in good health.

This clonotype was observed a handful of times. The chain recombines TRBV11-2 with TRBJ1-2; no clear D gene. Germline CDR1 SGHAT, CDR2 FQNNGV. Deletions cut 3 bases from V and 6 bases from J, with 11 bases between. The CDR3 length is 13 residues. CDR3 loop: CASSFDKEDGYTF. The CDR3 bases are TGTGCCAGCAGCTTTGACAAAGAGGATGGCTACACCTTC.

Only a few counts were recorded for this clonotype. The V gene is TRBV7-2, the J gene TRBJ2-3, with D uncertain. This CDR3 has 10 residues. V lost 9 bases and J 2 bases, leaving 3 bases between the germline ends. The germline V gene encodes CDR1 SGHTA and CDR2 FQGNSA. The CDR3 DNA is TGTGCCAGTCTCACAGATACGCAGTATTTT. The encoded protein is CASLTDTQYF.

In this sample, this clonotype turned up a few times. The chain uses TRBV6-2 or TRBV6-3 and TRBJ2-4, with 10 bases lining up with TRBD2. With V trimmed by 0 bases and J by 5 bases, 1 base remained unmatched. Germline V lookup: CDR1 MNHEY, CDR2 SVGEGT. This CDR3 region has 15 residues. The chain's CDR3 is CASSYSLAGENIQYF. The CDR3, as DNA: TGTGCCAGCAGTTACTCTCTAGCGGGGGAAAACATTCAGTACTTC.

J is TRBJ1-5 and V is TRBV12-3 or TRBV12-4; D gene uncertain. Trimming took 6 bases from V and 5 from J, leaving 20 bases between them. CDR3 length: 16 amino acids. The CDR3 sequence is CASSPSYAGEYQPQHF. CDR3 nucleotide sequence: TGTGCCAGCAGCCCTAGTTACGCCGGGGAATATCAGCCCCAGCATTTT.

The CDR3 sequence is CASSFLGTVQETQYF. The CDR3 region has the DNA TGTGCCAGCAGCTTCCTCGGGACAGTACAAGAGACCCAGTACTTC. The chain combines TRBV7-6 with TRBJ2-5; 7 bases match TRBD1. V dropped 3 bases and J dropped 2; count of bases not matched to a gene: 6. Germline-derived CDR1 and CDR2 are SGHVS and FNYEAQ. The CDR3 covers 15 residues.

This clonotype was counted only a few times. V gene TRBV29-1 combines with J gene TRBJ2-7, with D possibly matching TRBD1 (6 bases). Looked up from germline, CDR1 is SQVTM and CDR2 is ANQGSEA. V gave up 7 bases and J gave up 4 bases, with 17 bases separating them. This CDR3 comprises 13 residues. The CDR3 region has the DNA TGCAGCGCCGCACCGGACAGTCTATACGAGCAGTACTTC. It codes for CSAAPDSLYEQYF.

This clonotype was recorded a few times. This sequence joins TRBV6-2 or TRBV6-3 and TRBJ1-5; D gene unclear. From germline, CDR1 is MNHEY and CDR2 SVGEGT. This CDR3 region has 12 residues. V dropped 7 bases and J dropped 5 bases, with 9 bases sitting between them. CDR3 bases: TGTGCCAGCACCCTAGAAGATCAGCCCCAGCATTTT. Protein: CASTLEDQPQHF.

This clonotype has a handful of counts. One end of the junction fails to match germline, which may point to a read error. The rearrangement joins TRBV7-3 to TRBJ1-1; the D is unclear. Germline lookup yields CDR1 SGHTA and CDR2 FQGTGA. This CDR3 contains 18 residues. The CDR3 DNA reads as TGTGCCAGCAGCCCCCACGTGGACCGTCGCGGGGAGAACACTGAAGCTTCCTTT. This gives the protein CASSPHVDRRGENTEASF.

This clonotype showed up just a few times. The CDR3 region is CARFEVGYTF. CDR3 in DNA: TGTGCCCGCTTCGAGGTTGGCTACACCTTC. This sequence joins TRBV27 and TRBJ1-2, with D unclear. The CDR3 sequence is 10 residues long. CDR1 and CDR2 (germline): MNHEY, SMNVEV (reference sequence). Trimming took 11 bases from V and 7 from J, leaving 11 bases between them.

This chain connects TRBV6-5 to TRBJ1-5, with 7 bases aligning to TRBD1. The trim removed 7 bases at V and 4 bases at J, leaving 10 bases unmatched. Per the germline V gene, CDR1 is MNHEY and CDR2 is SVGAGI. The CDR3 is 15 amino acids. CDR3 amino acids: CASKQGSAGNQPQHF. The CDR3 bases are TGTGCCAGCAAACAGGGGAGTGCTGGAAATCAGCCCCAGCATTTT.

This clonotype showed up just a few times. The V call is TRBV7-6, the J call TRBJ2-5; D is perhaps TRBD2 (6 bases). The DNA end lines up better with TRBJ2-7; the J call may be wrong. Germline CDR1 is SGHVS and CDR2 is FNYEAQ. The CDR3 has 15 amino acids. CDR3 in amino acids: CASSPGGEGLYEQYF. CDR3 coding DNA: TGTGCCAGCAGCCCAGGCGGAGAGGGACTTTACGAGCAGTACTTC.

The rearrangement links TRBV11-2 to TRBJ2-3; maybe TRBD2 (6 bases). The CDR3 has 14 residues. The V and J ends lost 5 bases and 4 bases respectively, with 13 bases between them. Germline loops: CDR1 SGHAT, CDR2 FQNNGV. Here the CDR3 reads CASSPPREADTQYF. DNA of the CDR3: TGTGCCAGCAGCCCCCCGAGGGAGGCAGATACGCAGTATTTT. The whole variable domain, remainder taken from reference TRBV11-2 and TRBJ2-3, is EAGVAQSPRYKIIEKRQSVAFWCNPISGHATLYWYQQILGQGPKLLIQFQNNGVVDDSQLPKDRFSAERLKGVDSTLKIQPAKLEDSAVYLCASSPPREADTQYFGPGTRLTVL.

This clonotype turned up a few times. The CDR3 protein is CASSPTSSGPFYEQYF. DNA for the CDR3: TGTGCCAGCAGTCCCACCTCCTCGGGACCGTTCTACGAGCAGTACTTC. The chain employs TRBV27 and TRBJ2-5, with D possibly called TRBD1 or TRBD2 (5 bases each). Matching the DNA end better, TRBJ2-7 makes the J call doubtful. Germline loops: CDR1 MNHEY, CDR2 SMNVEV (reference sequence). The CDR3 extends over 16 amino acids.

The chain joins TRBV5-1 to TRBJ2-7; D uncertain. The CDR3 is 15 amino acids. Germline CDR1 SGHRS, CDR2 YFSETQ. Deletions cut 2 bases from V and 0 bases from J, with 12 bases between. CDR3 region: CASSFKLSSSYEQYF. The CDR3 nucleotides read TGCGCCAGCAGCTTTAAGCTCAGTAGCTCCTACGAGCAGTACTTC.

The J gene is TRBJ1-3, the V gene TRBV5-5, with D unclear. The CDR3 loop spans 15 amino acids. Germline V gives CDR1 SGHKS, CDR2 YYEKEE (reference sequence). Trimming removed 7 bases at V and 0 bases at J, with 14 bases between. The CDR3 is CASGSWANSGNTIYF. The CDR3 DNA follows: TGTGCCAGCGGATCTTGGGCCAACTCTGGAAACACCATATATTTT.

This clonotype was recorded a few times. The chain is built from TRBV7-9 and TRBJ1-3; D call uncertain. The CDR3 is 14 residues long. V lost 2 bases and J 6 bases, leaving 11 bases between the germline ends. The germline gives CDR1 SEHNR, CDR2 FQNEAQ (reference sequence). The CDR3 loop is CASSLSDLANTIYF. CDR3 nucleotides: TGTGCCAGCAGCTTATCAGACCTTGCAAACACCATATATTTT.

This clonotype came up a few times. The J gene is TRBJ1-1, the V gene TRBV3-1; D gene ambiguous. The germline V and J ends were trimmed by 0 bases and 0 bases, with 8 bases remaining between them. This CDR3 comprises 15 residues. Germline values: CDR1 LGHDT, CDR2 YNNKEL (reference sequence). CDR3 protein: CASSQEEGVNTEAFF. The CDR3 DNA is TGTGCCAGCAGCCAAGAGGAGGGCGTGAACACTGAAGCTTTCTTT.

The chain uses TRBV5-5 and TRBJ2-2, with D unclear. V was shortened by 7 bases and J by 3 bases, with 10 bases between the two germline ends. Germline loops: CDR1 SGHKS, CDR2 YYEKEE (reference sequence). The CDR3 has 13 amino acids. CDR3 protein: CASVKSYTGELFF. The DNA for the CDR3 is TGTGCCAGCGTCAAGAGTTACACCGGGGAGCTGTTTTTT.

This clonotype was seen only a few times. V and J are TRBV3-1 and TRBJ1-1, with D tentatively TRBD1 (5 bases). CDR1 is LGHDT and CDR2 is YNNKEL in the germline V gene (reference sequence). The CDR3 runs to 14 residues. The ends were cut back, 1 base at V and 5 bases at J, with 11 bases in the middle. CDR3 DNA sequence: TGTGCCAGCAGCCAAGGCTTAGGGGTGACTGAAGCTTTCTTT. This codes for CASSQGLGVTEAFF. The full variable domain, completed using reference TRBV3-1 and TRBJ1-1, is DTAVSQTPKYLVTQMGNDKSIKCEQNLGHDTMYWYKQDSKKFLKIMFSYNNKELIINETVPNRFSPKSPDKAHLNLHINSLELGDSAVYFCASSQGLGVTEAFFGQGTRLTVV.

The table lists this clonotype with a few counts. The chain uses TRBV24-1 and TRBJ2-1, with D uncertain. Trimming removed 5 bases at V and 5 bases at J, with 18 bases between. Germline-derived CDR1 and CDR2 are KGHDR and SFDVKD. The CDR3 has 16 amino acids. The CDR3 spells CATSADPTGRDNEQFF. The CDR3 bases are TGTGCCACCAGTGCGGATCCTACTGGAAGGGACAATGAGCAGTTCTTC.

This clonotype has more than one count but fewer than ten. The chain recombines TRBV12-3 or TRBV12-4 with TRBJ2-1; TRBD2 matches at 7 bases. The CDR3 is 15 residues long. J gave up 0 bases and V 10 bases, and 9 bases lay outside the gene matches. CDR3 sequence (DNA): TGTGCCACAAATCGGCGGGGGAGCTCCTACAATGAGCAGTTCTTC. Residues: CATNRRGSSYNEQFF.